Following are 19 T cell receptor beta chains from one sample sequenced in a study of CD8 T cells in Susac syndrome. cDNA came from around 0.5 to 1 ug RNA primed by random hexamers. From the immunoSEQ multiplex PCR reads, TCRdb called clonotypes with MiXCR, one entry per CDR3 protein. The sample lists fewer than 350,000 distinct CDR3 sequences, 65% to 90% occurring once. Sequenced: CD8+ T cells from PBMCs. These TCRs come from a human donor with multiple sclerosis.

The chain employs TRBV27 and TRBJ1-1; D gene ambiguous. This CDR3 spans 17 amino acids. The V and J ends lost 1 base and 4 bases respectively, with 19 bases between them. CDR1 MNHEY and CDR2 SMNVEV come from the germline V gene (reference sequence). DNA for the CDR3: TGTGCCAGCAGTTTATTCGACCCCCGGAGGGTGATCACTGAAGCTTTCTTT. This codes for CASSLFDPRRVITEAFF.

V is TRBV2 and J is TRBJ2-7; D unclear. Trimming cost V 4 bases and J 3 bases, with 22 bases left between them. The CDR3 loop spans 17 amino acids. CDR1 is SNHLY, CDR2 FYNNEI, per germline. For the CDR3, the DNA is TGTGCCAGCAGTGTGAAGCAGGTCAAGACTTCGGGCTACGAGCAGTACTTC. Translation: CASSVKQVKTSGYEQYF.

The rearrangement joins TRBV11-2 to TRBJ1-1; 8 bases match TRBD1. This CDR3 is built from 14 residues. Germline-derived CDR1 and CDR2 are SGHAT and FQNNGV. Trimming at V came to 5 bases and at J to 4 bases, leaving 6 bases not matched to a gene. The DNA for the CDR3 is TGTGCCAGCAGCCGAGACAGGGGCGGCACTGAAGCTTTCTTT. This sequence encodes CASSRDRGGTEAFF.

This clonotype was detected a few times. The chain is built from TRBV6-5 and TRBJ2-7; a possible D gene is TRBD2 (6 bases). Germline V lookup: CDR1 MNHEY, CDR2 SVGAGI. This CDR3 is 15 amino acids long. Trimming took 3 bases from V and 3 from J, leaving 15 bases between them. The CDR3 here is CASSYRVAGNYEQYF. CDR3 nucleotides: TGTGCCAGCAGTTATAGGGTGGCGGGAAACTACGAGCAGTACTTC.

This CDR3 reads CATRGGSISPLHF. Here the CDR3 DNA reads TGTGCCACCCGGGGAGGCAGCATATCACCCCTCCACTTT. The rearrangement joins TRBV24-1 to TRBJ1-6, with D unresolved. The germline gives CDR1 KGHDR, CDR2 SFDVKD. This CDR3 has 13 residues. V lost 9 bases to trimming and J lost 10 bases, with 15 bases between them.

This clonotype was recorded once. This chain connects TRBV7-6 to TRBJ1-3; TRBD1 aligns across 7 bases. The CDR3 extends over 16 amino acids. The germline gives CDR1 SGHVS, CDR2 FNYEAQ. V was pared by 4 bases and J by 4 bases, with 10 bases of the junction left unmatched. CDR3 region: CASSSPARGLGNTIYF. The CDR3 bases are TGTGCCAGCAGCTCCCCCGCGAGGGGGCTCGGAAACACCATATATTTT.

The chain has TRBV7-9 and TRBJ2-7; 7 bases align to TRBD2. Germline assignment: CDR1 SEHNR and CDR2 FQNEAQ (reference sequence). CDR3 length equals 13 residues. Losses at the gene ends were 5 bases for V and 3 bases for J; bases not matched to a gene: 4. The CDR3 is CASSGLAVYEQYF. The CDR3 DNA reads as TGTGCCAGCAGCGGGCTAGCGGTCTACGAGCAGTACTTC.

This clonotype has just a few counts. The chain carries TRBV5-1 and TRBJ2-3, with 7 bases aligning to TRBD1. Germline loops: CDR1 SGHRS, CDR2 YFSETQ. The length of the CDR3 is 13 residues. V trimming: 2 bases; J trimming: 5 bases; junction bases outside the gene matches: 2. The chain's CDR3 is CASSLDREDTQYF. CDR3 bases: TGCGCCAGCAGCTTAGACAGGGAAGATACGCAGTATTTT.

The rearrangement uses TRBV2 and TRBJ2-3, with D hard to call. Germline loops: CDR1 SNHLY, CDR2 FYNNEI. This CDR3 is built from 15 residues. The CDR3 protein is CASHDRSTFTDTQYF. The CDR3 nucleotides read TGTGCGTCCCACGACCGGAGTACTTTCACAGATACGCAGTATTTT.

J is TRBJ1-1 and V is TRBV5-1, with a tentative D call TRBD1 (6 bases). With 0 bases removed from V and 3 bases from J, the gap between germline ends came to 15 bases. Germline V CDR1 and CDR2: SGHRS, YFSETQ. This CDR3 has 16 amino acids. The DNA of the CDR3 is TGCGCCAGCAGCTTGGCCGGGGACACCTGGGACACTGAAGCTTTCTTT. Translation gives CASSLAGDTWDTEAFF.

Only one count was recorded for this clonotype. This rearrangement joins TRBV7-9 to TRBJ1-1; D may be TRBD1 (6 bases). V was pared by 4 bases and J by 8 bases, with 14 bases between. The V gene's germline CDR1 is SEHNR and CDR2 FQNEAQ (reference sequence). The CDR3 totals 13 residues. For the CDR3, the DNA is TGTGCCAGCAGCTCCTCAGGGGTAATAGAAGCTTTCTTT. Its translation is CASSSSGVIEAFF.

V usage is TRBV6-5 and J usage is TRBJ2-5; 9 positions agree with TRBD2. The length of the CDR3 is 15 residues. Germline trimming cut 6 bases from V and 1 base from J; bases unmatched to any gene: 6. CDR1 is MNHEY and CDR2 is SVGAGI in the germline V gene. CDR3 loop: CASSPLAGIQETQYF. The CDR3, as DNA: TGTGCCAGCAGCCCCCTAGCGGGGATCCAAGAGACCCAGTACTTC.

The chain employs TRBV20-1 and TRBJ2-1; 12 bases agree with TRBD1. Per the germline V gene, CDR1 is DFQATT and CDR2 is SNEGSKA (reference sequence). The CDR3 covers 13 residues. The V and J ends lost 7 bases and 7 bases, in that order; junction bases with no gene match: 5. CDR3 sequence (DNA): TGCAGTGTTCCGGGACAGGGGGCAAATGAGCAGTTCTTC. Encoded protein: CSVPGQGANEQFF.

This chain joins TRBV2 and TRBJ2-7; possible D gene TRBD1, 6 bases. Per the germline V gene, CDR1 is SNHLY and CDR2 is FYNNEI. Trimming cost V 0 bases and J 5 bases, with 11 bases left between them. The CDR3 has 14 residues. The CDR3 DNA sequence: TGTGCCAGCAGTGAAGCGGTACAGGGTAACGAGCAGTACTTC. Translated: CASSEAVQGNEQYF. The variable domain in full, completed from reference TRBV2 and TRBJ2-7, reads EPEVTQTPSHQVTQMGQEVILRCVPISNHLYFYWYRQILGQKVEFLVSFYNNEISEKSEIFDDQFSVERPDGSNFTLKIRSTKLEDSAMYFCASSEAVQGNEQYFGPGTRLTVT.

The V gene is TRBV28, the J gene TRBJ2-3; the D is unclear. The CDR3 extends over 14 amino acids. Between the trimmed V and J ends, which lost 3 bases and 2 bases, there was a span of 9 bases. Germline V gives CDR1 MDHEN, CDR2 SYDVKM. Here the CDR3 reads CASSLSVNTDTQYF. The CDR3 DNA sequence: TGTGCCAGCAGTTTGTCGGTAAACACAGATACGCAGTATTTT. Looking up the rest from reference TRBV28 and TRBJ2-3 gives the full variable domain: DVKVTQSSRYLVKRTGEKVFLECVQDMDHENMFWYRQDPGLGLRLIYFSYDVKMKEKGDIPEGYSVSREKKERFSLILESASTNQTSMYLCASSLSVNTDTQYFGPGTRLTVL.

This chain uses TRBV7-2 with TRBJ1-1; maybe TRBD1 (6 bases). The germline CDR1 and CDR2 sequences are SGHTA and FQGNSA. CDR3 length: 14 residues. Trimming left V 2 bases short and J 3 bases short, with 10 bases between. In DNA form, the CDR3 reads TGTGCCAGCAGCTTAACAGGGACGTACACTGAAGCTTTCTTT. This gives the protein CASSLTGTYTEAFF.

The chain combines TRBV5-5 with TRBJ1-5; 9 nucleotides agree with TRBD1. The CDR3 extends over 18 amino acids. V shed 4 bases, J shed 1 base, and the junction held 12 bases outside the gene matches. Germline V gene data show CDR1 as SGHKS and CDR2 as YYEKEE (reference sequence). The CDR3 region is CASSVAPGTGISNQPQHF. As DNA, the CDR3 is TGTGCCAGCAGCGTCGCGCCCGGGACAGGGATAAGCAATCAGCCCCAGCATTTT.

This sequence joins TRBV19 and TRBJ1-5, with TRBD1 matching 7 bases. Germline CDR1 reads LNHDA; CDR2 reads SQIVND (reference sequence). The CDR3 has 16 amino acids. With 7 bases clipped from V and 1 base from J, the junction kept 10 bases outside the gene matches. Here the CDR3 DNA reads TGTGCCAGTACCAACGCGGCACAGGGGAGCAATCAGCCCCAGCATTTT. Its translation is CASTNAAQGSNQPQHF. Full variable domain (remainder filled in from reference TRBV19 and TRBJ1-5): DGGITQSPKYLFRKEGQNVTLSCEQNLNHDAMYWYRQDPGQGLRLIYYSQIVNDFQKGDIAEGYSVSREKKESFPLTVTSAQKNPTAFYLCASTNAAQGSNQPQHFGDGTRLSIL.

The gene calls are TRBV6-5 and TRBJ2-3; tentative D call: TRBD2 (6 bases). The CDR3 sequence is 17 residues long. Germline CDR1 reads MNHEY; CDR2 reads SVGAGI. V was clipped by 0 bases and J by 6 bases, with 19 bases between them. CDR3 in amino acids: CASSYSAWERVGDTQYF. The CDR3 DNA sequence: TGTGCCAGCAGTTACTCAGCCTGGGAGCGGGTGGGTGATACGCAGTATTTT.